This TCR beta chain was identified in a study of PD-1 blockade in mismatch repair-deficient tumors (dated by TCRdb to the late 2010s). A note on the overall study: The trial enrolled 86 consecutive patients with 12 mismatch repair-deficient cancer types between 2013 and late 2016, all previously treated and progressing. Tumor-associated T cell clones in the peripheral blood of patients responding to PD-1 blockade were tracked using deep sequencing of TCR CDR3 regions. Results and caveats for the whole study, not just this receptor: Rapid expansion after pembrolizumab followed by contraction, generally before radiologic responses, was shown by tumor-resident clones, which were often undetectable in blood before treatment.

Receptor amplification or capture employed the immunoSEQ multiplex PCR assay. TCRdb stores this immuneACCESS table with in-frame sequences only. Part of the clones is absent; in the studies checked, under half of the shortfall reflects unresolved V genes, and no reason is known for the rest. In all, the sample holds some 84,000 clones, and 81% of those were seen once. Clones ranked in the top ten supply approximately 2.7% of the sample. The germline V and J ends show losses of 5 bases and 2 bases respectively, and no gene match explains 9 bases of the junction. The cysteine opens and the phenylalanine closes a CDR3 of 16 amino acids. The only DNA kept is the CDR3, 48 bases in frame from the first base. The germline V gene (reference sequence) specifies SGHAT as CDR1 and FQDESV as CDR2. The time point label on this specimen signifies: peripheral blood 12 weeks after first pembrolizumab dose. For every enrolled patient, mismatch repair deficiency was confirmed by either polymerase chain reaction or immunohistochemistry. A few patients who responded to pembrolizumab therapy underwent TCR sequencing. The phase II trial prospectively tested pembrolizumab PD-1 blockade in advanced mismatch repair-deficient cancers regardless of tissue of origin. Peripheral blood T cell samples were collected serially, before PD-1 blockade began and at several time points afterward. Blood sampling times were reported as weeks after the first pembrolizumab dose.

Worth noting for this clone: No cognate antigen has been identified for it. No much larger clonotype is one base removed from it; base qualities were not supplied.

The sequences come from peripheral blood, collected 12 weeks after starting pembrolizumab. This receptor was identified in an adult with mismatch repair-deficient cancer. Recombination linked TRBV11-1 to TRBJ2-3; a stretch of 8 junction bases matches TRBD2. The CDR3 in this case is CASSAETSGATDTQYF. The bases read TGTGCCAGCAGCGCGGAAACTAGCGGAGCCACAGATACGCAGTATTTT.